A single sample is the source of the 22 T cell receptor beta chains below, sequenced in a study of blood T cells in healthy people across ages. PCR was performed a second time for about 6 to 11 cycles using a sample-barcoded 5' primer and a J-beta primer mix. TCRdb called the 5' RACE reads again in MiXCR, with one record for every CDR3 protein. Of some 900,000 distinct CDR3 sequences detected, under 30% appear once; the ten largest clones hold approximately 15%. The sample consisted of blood. The receptors stem from an elderly woman in good health.

The chain combines TRBV12-3 or TRBV12-4 with TRBJ2-3; D gene ambiguous. This CDR3 region has 16 residues. V lost 6 bases and J lost 1, with 17 bases in between. CDR3 region: CASSQENRMGTDTQYF. In nucleotides, the CDR3 is TGTGCCAGCAGCCAAGAGAACCGGATGGGCACAGATACGCAGTATTTT.

In its sample, this clonotype was seen many times. This chain connects TRBV14 to TRBJ2-1; D is perhaps TRBD2 (6 bases). The CDR3 is 12 amino acids. V dropped 6 bases and J dropped 7 bases, with 10 bases sitting between them. Germline lookup yields CDR1 SGHDN and CDR2 FVKESK. The CDR3 bases are TGTGCCAGCAGGTCCGGGGGTAATGAGCAGTTCTTC. Amino acid sequence: CASRSGGNEQFF.

The chain has TRBV7-2 and TRBJ1-5, with 7 bases that match TRBD1. The CDR3 runs 15 residues. Trimming removed 5 bases from V and 4 bases from J; junction bases left unmatched: 8. Germline V lookup: CDR1 SGHTA, CDR2 FQGNSA. DNA for the CDR3: TGTGCCAGCAGCATCGGGGACAGCCGGAATCAGCCCCAGCATTTT. This codes for CASSIGDSRNQPQHF.

This clonotype occurred a few times. This rearrangement joins TRBV6-2 or TRBV6-3 to TRBJ1-1, with D hard to call. Trimming took 7 bases from V and 1 from J, leaving 13 bases between them. The germline CDR1 and CDR2 sequences are MNHEY and SVGEGT. This CDR3 has 14 amino acids. The CDR3 here is CASIGRGRNTEAFF. CDR3 DNA: TGTGCCAGCATTGGTCGAGGACGGAACACTGAAGCTTTCTTT.

This clonotype was found many times. The chain joins TRBV6-6 to TRBJ1-4; perhaps TRBD1 as D (5 bases). From germline, CDR1 is MNHNY and CDR2 SVGAGI (reference sequence). Trimming took off 5 bases at V and 8 bases at J, with 9 bases between the two ends. CDR3 length: 12 amino acids. In DNA, the CDR3 is TGTGCCAGCAGTCAGCCAGGGGAAAAACTGTTTTTT. Translated, it gives CASSQPGEKLFF.

As to this clonotype: A much larger clone lies a single base off, so this may be a read error. The chain has TRBV7-2 and TRBJ2-1; D uncertain. Germline lookup yields CDR1 SGHTA and CDR2 FQGNSA. The CDR3 sequence is 11 residues long. CDR3 coding DNA: TGTGCCTGCAGCTTATTCTATGAGCAGTTCTTC. Protein: CACSLFYEQFF.

This clonotype was counted ten times or more. The chain joins TRBV5-1 to TRBJ2-7; weak D call: TRBD1 (6 bases). Germline lookup yields CDR1 SGHRS and CDR2 YFSETQ. The CDR3 has 15 amino acids. V gave up 1 base and J gave up 5 bases, with 16 bases separating them. The CDR3 DNA follows: TGCGCCAGCAGCTTGACGTTTCAGGGGCTGAACGAGCAGTACTTC. This codes for CASSLTFQGLNEQYF.

This clonotype was picked up many times. The chain links TRBV20-1 to TRBJ2-7; weak D call: TRBD1 (6 bases). The V gene lost 1 base and the J gene lost 5 bases, with 12 bases spanning the gap. Germline assignment: CDR1 DFQATT and CDR2 SNEGSKA (reference sequence). The CDR3 covers 13 residues. The CDR3, as DNA: TGCAGTGCTAGAGGTCAACAGGGCCACGAGCAGTACTTC. Translating gives CSARGQQGHEQYF.

The chain employs TRBV3-1 and TRBJ1-4, with D unresolved. V was trimmed by 0 bases and J by 13 bases, leaving 9 bases between them. Germline V gene lookup returns CDR1 LGHDT and CDR2 YNNKEL (reference sequence). The CDR3 length is 12 residues. The CDR3 DNA is TGTGCCAGCAGCCAAGAGGGCAAAGTACTGTTTTTT. Its protein is CASSQEGKVLFF.

The CDR3 region has the DNA TGTGCCAGCAGCCTCACTGAGGCAACTAATGAAAAACTGTTTTTT. Translating gives CASSLTEATNEKLFF. J is TRBJ1-4 and V is TRBV7-6, with no clear D. The CDR3 is made up of 15 amino acids. CDR1 and CDR2 from the germline V gene are SGHVS and FNYEAQ. V shed 5 bases and J shed 0 bases, with 10 bases lying between them.

At least ten counts were recorded for this clonotype. The V gene is TRBV3-1, the J gene TRBJ2-5; D gene ambiguous. Germline V gene lookup returns CDR1 LGHDT and CDR2 YNNKEL (reference sequence). V lost 4 bases, J lost 1 base, and 4 bases lay in between. The CDR3 totals 12 residues. This chain's CDR3 is CASSRAQETQYF. The CDR3 nucleotides are TGTGCCAGCAGCCGAGCCCAAGAGACCCAGTACTTC.

This chain links TRBV7-9 with TRBJ2-5; D possibly corresponds to TRBD1 (5 bases). V was pared by 5 bases and J by 11 bases, with 21 bases between. Germline CDR1 reads SEHNR; CDR2 reads FQNEAQ (reference sequence). This CDR3 is 14 amino acids long. CDR3 nucleotides: TGTGCCAGCAGCACTGCTATAGGGGTTACTGAGCAGTACTTC. Amino acid sequence: CASSTAIGVTEQYF.

The J gene is TRBJ2-3, the V gene TRBV29-1; D uncertain. Germline CDR1 reads SQVTM; CDR2 reads ANQGSEA. The CDR3 has 13 amino acids. V gave up 3 bases and J gave up 2 bases, with 9 bases separating them. The CDR3, as DNA: TGCAGCGTTGATAAACAGCCCACAGATACGCAGTATTTT. Translated, it gives CSVDKQPTDTQYF.

The chain has TRBV7-9 and TRBJ1-2; the match to TRBD1 covers 12 bases. Germline V gives CDR1 SEHNR, CDR2 FQNEAQ (reference sequence). The length of the CDR3 is 16 residues. The junction had 7 bases not matched to a gene; V was cut back by 4 bases and J by 4 bases. The CDR3 protein is CASSSGQGAYFYGYTF. The CDR3 DNA follows: TGTGCCAGCAGCTCGGGACAGGGGGCATATTTCTATGGCTACACCTTC.

On this clonotype: This may be a read error: a much more frequent sequence differs by one nucleotide. J is TRBJ2-3 and V is TRBV7-2, with 11 bases lining up with TRBD2. J was trimmed by 0 bases and V by 4 bases; bases with no gene match: 0. The CDR3 runs 15 residues. Germline V gene lookup returns CDR1 SGHTA and CDR2 FQGNSA. The CDR3 coding sequence is TGTGCCAGCAGCTGGACTAGCGGGAGCACAGATACGCAGTATTTT. Its protein is CASSWTSGSTDTQYF.

Ten or more counts support this clonotype. The CDR3 spells CASSQDSITGNGYTF. CDR3 nucleotides: TGTGCCAGCAGCCAAGATTCGATCACAGGGAATGGCTACACCTTC. The chain has TRBV3-1 and TRBJ1-2; possibly TRBD1 for D (6 bases). Germline CDR1 is LGHDT and CDR2 is YNNKEL (reference sequence). The CDR3 totals 15 residues. Trimming removed 0 bases at V and 6 bases at J, with 14 bases between.

The sample holds a few counts of this clonotype. The chain joins TRBV18 to TRBJ1-4, with D possibly being TRBD1 (6 bases). CDR1 and CDR2 from the germline V gene are KGHSH and LQKENI. V was pared by 5 bases and J by 4 bases, with 8 bases between. The CDR3 spans 13 residues. The CDR3, as DNA: TGTGCCAGCTCAGGACAGAATAATGAAAAACTGTTTTTT. Protein sequence: CASSGQNNEKLFF.

This clonotype was counted many times. The chain combines TRBV10-3 with TRBJ1-6; D is perhaps TRBD1 (5 bases). Trimming took off 5 bases at V and 7 bases at J, with 12 bases between the two ends. Looked up from germline, CDR1 is ENHRY and CDR2 is SYGVKD. CDR3 length equals 14 residues. CDR3 protein: CAISPGRKNSPLHF. CDR3 coding DNA: TGTGCCATCAGTCCGGGACGTAAAAATTCACCCCTCCACTTT.

This sequence joins TRBV4-1 and TRBJ1-5; TRBD1 aligns across 12 bases. CDR3 length: 18 residues. Germline loops: CDR1 MGHRA, CDR2 YSYEKL. The junction had 13 bases not matched to a gene; V was cut back by 3 bases and J by 7 bases. The CDR3 protein is CASSHPGQGASLGQPQHF. CDR3 coding DNA: TGCGCCAGCAGCCACCCGGGACAGGGGGCGTCATTAGGCCAGCCCCAGCATTTT.

Comment on this clonotype: With a much larger clone just one base away, this may be a read error. This chain joins TRBV5-1 and TRBJ2-5; a possible D gene is TRBD1 (6 bases). Germline assignment: CDR1 SGHRS and CDR2 YFSETQ. Trimming left V 3 bases short and J 11 bases short, with 20 bases between. The CDR3 is 14 residues long. CDR3 DNA sequence: TGCGCCAGCAGCTCACAGGGTTCCCCCTACGCGCAGTACTTC. Translation gives CASSSQGSPYAQYF. Filled out from reference TRBV5-1 and TRBJ2-5, the complete variable domain reads KAGVTQTPRYLIKTRGQQVTLSCSPISGHRSVSWYQQTPGQGLQFLFEYFSETQRNKGNFPGRFSGRQFSNSRSEMNVSTLELGDSALYLCASSSQGSPYAQYFGPGTRLLVL.

With respect to this clonotype: A much larger clone is a single base away; this may be a read error. V gene TRBV27 combines with J gene TRBJ1-6; D unresolved. CDR1 is MNHEY and CDR2 is SMNVEV in the germline V gene (reference sequence). The V end lost 10 bases, the J end lost 0 bases, and 16 bases lay between the germline ends. This CDR3 region has 16 residues. CDR3 sequence: CANWARTSSYNSPLHF. The CDR3 nucleotides read TGTGCCAACTGGGCAAGGACGAGCTCCTATAATTCACCCCTCCACTTT.

This clonotype was observed many times. The chain has TRBV7-2 and TRBJ1-2; D is possibly TRBD1 (6 bases). The V end was cut by 5 bases, the J end by 5 bases, with 21 bases between. This CDR3 region has 16 residues. The germline V gene has CDR1 SGHTA and CDR2 FQGNSA. The CDR3 DNA reads TGTGCCAGCAGCGAATCTGGTACAGGGATAGCGTATGGCTACACCTTC. It specifies CASSESGTGIAYGYTF.